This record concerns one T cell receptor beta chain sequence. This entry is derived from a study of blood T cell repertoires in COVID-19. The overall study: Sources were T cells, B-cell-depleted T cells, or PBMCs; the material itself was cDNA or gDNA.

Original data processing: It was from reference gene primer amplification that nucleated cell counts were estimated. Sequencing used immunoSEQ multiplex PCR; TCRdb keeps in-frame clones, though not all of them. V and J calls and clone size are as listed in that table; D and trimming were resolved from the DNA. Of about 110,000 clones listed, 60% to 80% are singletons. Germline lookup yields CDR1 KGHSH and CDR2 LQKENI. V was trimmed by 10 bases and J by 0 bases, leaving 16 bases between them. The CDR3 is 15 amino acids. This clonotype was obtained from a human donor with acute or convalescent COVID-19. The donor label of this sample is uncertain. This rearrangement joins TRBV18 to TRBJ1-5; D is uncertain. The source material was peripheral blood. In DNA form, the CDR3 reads TGTGCCACCCTTAGAGATCCCTATAGCAATCAGCCCCAGCATTTT. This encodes CATLRDPYSNQPQHF.